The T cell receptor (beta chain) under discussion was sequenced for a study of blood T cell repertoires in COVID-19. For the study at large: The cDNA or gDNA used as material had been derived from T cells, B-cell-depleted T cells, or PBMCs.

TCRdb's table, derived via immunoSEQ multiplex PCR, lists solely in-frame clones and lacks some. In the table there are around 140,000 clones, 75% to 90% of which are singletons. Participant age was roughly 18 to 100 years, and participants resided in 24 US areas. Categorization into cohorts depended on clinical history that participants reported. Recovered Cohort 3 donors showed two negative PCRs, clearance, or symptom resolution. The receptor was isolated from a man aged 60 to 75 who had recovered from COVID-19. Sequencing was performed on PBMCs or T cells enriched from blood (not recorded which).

Written as DNA, the CDR3 is TGTGCCAGCAGCCCCGGGGGCTCTGGAAACACCATATATTTT. Translation: CASSPGGSGNTIYF. This rearrangement joins TRBV28 to TRBJ1-3, with D maybe TRBD1 (5 bases). Germline V CDR1 and CDR2: MDHEN, SYDVKM. V lost 6 bases to trimming and J lost 0 bases, with 9 bases between them. This CDR3 has 14 amino acids.